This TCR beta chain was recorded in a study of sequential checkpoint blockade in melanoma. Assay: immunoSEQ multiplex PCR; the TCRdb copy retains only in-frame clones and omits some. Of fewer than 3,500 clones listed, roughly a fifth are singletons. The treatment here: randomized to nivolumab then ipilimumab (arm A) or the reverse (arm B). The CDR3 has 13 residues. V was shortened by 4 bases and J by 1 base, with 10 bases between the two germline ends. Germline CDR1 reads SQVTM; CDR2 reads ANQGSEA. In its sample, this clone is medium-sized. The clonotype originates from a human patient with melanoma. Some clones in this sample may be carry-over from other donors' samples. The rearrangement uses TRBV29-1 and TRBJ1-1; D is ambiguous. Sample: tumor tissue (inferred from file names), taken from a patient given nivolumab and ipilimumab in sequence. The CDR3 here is CSVAGQPNTEAFF. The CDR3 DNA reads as TGCAGCGTTGCCGGGCAGCCGAACACTGAAGCTTTCTTT.